Each of the 18 T cell receptor beta chains below was sequenced from the same sample in a study of cytomegalovirus exposure and HLA in healthy donors. It was with 60 Vbeta and 13 Jbeta primers that the PCR ran. Clones were read by immunoSEQ multiplex PCR, and TCRdb kept only the in-frame ones, dropping some. The sample consists of about 100,000 clones, approximately 82% of them appearing once. The specimen sequenced was PBMCs. The receptor source for this set is a woman under 30 in good health and CMV-seronegative.

The gene calls are TRBV9 and TRBJ2-1, with D unclear. The CDR3 runs 17 residues. Trimming removed 4 bases at V and 8 bases at J, with 25 bases between. Germline CDR1 is SGDLS and CDR2 is YYNGEE. CDR3 loop: CASSSPSGTLGADEQFF. The CDR3 DNA sequence: TGTGCCAGCAGCTCCCCCTCGGGTACACTCGGAGCCGATGAGCAGTTCTTC.

The V gene is TRBV6-5, the J gene TRBJ2-1; possibly TRBD1 for D (7 bases). The CDR3 has 14 amino acids. V shed 8 bases and J shed 4 bases, with 15 bases lying between them. Per germline, CDR1 MNHEY and CDR2 SVGAGI. CDR3 sequence reads: CASGSQGTYNEQFF. CDR3 DNA sequence: TGTGCCAGCGGATCACAGGGGACTTACAATGAGCAGTTCTTC.

The chain links TRBV9 to TRBJ1-1; TRBD1 agrees at 7 bases. The ends lost 2 bases at V and 1 base at J; junction bases unmatched: 11. The germline gives CDR1 SGDLS, CDR2 YYNGEE. CDR3 size: 17 residues. The CDR3 DNA reads as TGTGCCAGCAGCGTGATAAGGGACAGCCCGACGAACACTGAAGCTTTCTTT. Encoded protein: CASSVIRDSPTNTEAFF. Using reference TRBV9 and TRBJ1-1 for the parts outside the CDR3, the full variable domain is DSGVTQTPKHLITATGQRVTLRCSPRSGDLSVYWYQQSLDQGLQFLIQYYNGEERAKGNILERFSAQQFPDLHSELNLSSLELGDSALYFCASSVIRDSPTNTEAFFGQGTRLTVV.

The J gene is TRBJ1-5, the V gene TRBV18, with D unresolved. The ends were cut back, 3 bases at V and 0 bases at J, with 15 bases in the middle. This CDR3 is 17 amino acids long. Germline assignment: CDR1 KGHSH and CDR2 LQKENI. This chain's CDR3 is CASSPFDLSGSNQPQHF. CDR3 nucleotides: TGTGCCAGCTCACCTTTTGATTTGTCAGGTAGCAATCAGCCCCAGCATTTT.

The J gene is TRBJ2-3, the V gene TRBV6-4; 7 bases are shared with TRBD2. V trimming: 3 bases; J trimming: 2 bases; junction bases outside the gene matches: 5. Germline V CDR1 and CDR2: MRHNA, SNTAGT. This CDR3 has 15 residues. The DNA of the CDR3 is TGTGCCAGCAGTGAGGCTAGCGGAAACACAGATACGCAGTATTTT. Amino acids: CASSEASGNTDTQYF.

The chain carries TRBV7-2 and TRBJ1-4; 8 nucleotides line up with TRBD1. This CDR3 is built from 12 residues. CDR1 and CDR2 (germline): SGHTA, FQGNSA. The ends lost 5 bases at V and 13 bases at J; junction bases unmatched: 6. The chain's CDR3 is CASSVTGGRLFF. The CDR3 DNA sequence: TGTGCCAGCAGCGTTACAGGGGGGAGACTGTTTTTT.

The gene calls are TRBV7-9 and TRBJ2-3; 7 bases fit TRBD1. This CDR3 contains 14 residues. V trimming: 3 bases; J trimming: 5 bases; junction bases outside the gene matches: 5. The germline V gene has CDR1 SEHNR and CDR2 FQNEAQ (reference sequence). The CDR3 bases are TGTGCCAGCAGCTTCAGAGGGGGCAAAGATACGCAGTATTTT. Encoded protein: CASSFRGGKDTQYF.

This clone appeared a single time. J is TRBJ1-2 and V is TRBV4-1; perhaps TRBD1 as D (6 bases). The CDR3 loop spans 16 amino acids. Trimming took off 1 base at V and 0 bases at J, with 12 bases between the two ends. From germline, CDR1 is MGHRA and CDR2 YSYEKL. The CDR3 DNA reads as TGCGCCAGCAGCCAAGGGGGGACACAATCTAACTATGGCTACACCTTC. Encoded protein: CASSQGGTQSNYGYTF.

This chain links TRBV5-4 with TRBJ2-3; possibly TRBD2 for D (7 bases). Germline CDR1 reads SGHNT; CDR2 reads YYREEE (reference sequence). Trimming stripped 2 bases from V and 6 bases from J, with 13 bases between. This CDR3 contains 14 residues. Here the CDR3 reads CASSFGGGADTQYF. The CDR3 bases are TGTGCCAGCAGCTTTGGAGGGGGGGCGGATACGCAGTATTTT.

The chain carries TRBV19 and TRBJ2-1; 12 nucleotides match TRBD1. Looked up from germline, CDR1 is LNHDA and CDR2 is SQIVND (reference sequence). With 6 bases clipped from V and 10 bases from J, the junction kept 7 bases outside the gene matches. This CDR3 region has 14 residues. The CDR3 spells CASRKGTGGGEQFF. The CDR3 DNA sequence: TGTGCCAGTAGAAAAGGGACAGGGGGCGGAGAGCAGTTCTTC.

This chain links TRBV11-2 with TRBJ2-4; D perhaps matches TRBD1 (5 bases). Trimming removed 0 bases from V and 10 bases from J, with 10 bases in between. The CDR3 runs 13 residues. Looked up from germline, CDR1 is SGHAT and CDR2 is FQNNGV. CDR3 in amino acids: CASSLDLTAIQYF. CDR3 sequence (DNA): TGTGCCAGCAGCTTAGACCTGACAGCTATTCAGTACTTC.

The DNA of the CDR3 is TGTGCCAGCAGCTTTGACTTCTTGAACACTGAAGCTTTCTTT. This encodes CASSFDFLNTEAFF. This rearrangement joins TRBV11-2 to TRBJ1-1; D is undetermined. The CDR3 is 14 residues long. V was shortened by 3 bases and J by 0 bases, with 8 bases between the two germline ends. Per germline, CDR1 SGHAT and CDR2 FQNNGV.

There are a few counts of this clone. The chain has TRBV5-1 and TRBJ1-4; D remains unclear. Trimming stripped 4 bases from V and 1 base from J, with 11 bases between. The V gene's germline CDR1 is SGHRS and CDR2 YFSETQ. The CDR3 sequence is 15 residues long. The CDR3 DNA is TGCGCCAGCAGCCCGCGGGCGCAAACTAATGAAAAACTGTTTTTT. Amino acids: CASSPRAQTNEKLFF.

The V and J genes are TRBV4-3 and TRBJ2-7, with D possibly TRBD1 on 5 matching bases. Looked up from germline, CDR1 is LGHNA and CDR2 is YSLEER. This CDR3 comprises 16 residues. V was pared by 0 bases and J by 3 bases, with 15 bases between. The CDR3 loop reads CASSQDLQAPLYEQYF. The CDR3, as DNA: TGCGCCAGCAGCCAAGATCTACAGGCCCCCCTCTACGAGCAGTACTTC.

The V gene is TRBV5-1, the J gene TRBJ2-7, with 9 bases fitting TRBD2. V lost 10 bases to trimming and J lost 6 bases; unmatched junction nucleotides: 17. CDR3 length: 15 amino acids. CDR1 SGHRS and CDR2 YFSETQ come from the germline V gene. CDR3 DNA sequence: TGCGCCCAGCATCGAGCGGGGGGCCCCCCCCGCGAGCAGTACTTC. It codes for CAQHRAGGPPREQYF.

This chain links TRBV28 with TRBJ1-6, with 8 bases identical to TRBD1. The CDR3 extends over 14 amino acids. Germline assignment: CDR1 MDHEN and CDR2 SYDVKM. V was clipped by 7 bases and J by 7 bases; unmatched bases: 6. The CDR3 DNA reads TGTGCCAGCACGTTAGGACAGGGAAATTCACCCCTCCACTTT. It translates to CASTLGQGNSPLHF.

V is TRBV15 and J is TRBJ2-2; D may be TRBD1 (6 bases). V was clipped by 5 bases and J by 1 base, with 20 bases between them. The CDR3 covers 18 residues. Germline assignment: CDR1 LNHNV and CDR2 YYDKDF (reference sequence). CDR3 sequence (DNA): TGTGCCACCAGCTCTGATATTGGTGGGACAAAGAACACCGGGGAGCTGTTTTTT. It codes for CATSSDIGGTKNTGELFF.

This clone has just one count. The genes are TRBV4-1 and TRBJ2-2, with 9 bases identical to TRBD1. The CDR3 is made up of 15 amino acids. The ends lost 1 base at V and 7 bases at J; junction bases unmatched: 4. Germline V gene data show CDR1 as MGHRA and CDR2 as YSYEKL. This CDR3 is CASSQGDRVGGELFF. CDR3 sequence (DNA): TGCGCCAGCAGCCAAGGGGACAGGGTGGGCGGGGAGCTGTTTTTT.